This T cell receptor (beta chain) was sequenced in a study of lymphopenia after photon versus proton radiotherapy. Broader study findings: Authors raise, but do not show, better survival with proton therapy.

Measured with immunoSEQ multiplex PCR; TCRdb has only the in-frame clones, and not every one. The data contain approximately 47,000 clones, around 86% of them seen just once; the ten biggest clones take up around 2.2%. A word on this clone: What it binds is not known.

The sample here was peripheral blood, taken from a patient treated with photon-based radiotherapy. This TCR derives from a man between 35 and 55 years old with gastric cancer.

CDR3 in amino acids: CASSFNGQPQHF. The CDR3 DNA reads TGTGCCAGCAGTTTTAACGGACAGCCCCAGCATTTT. This chain links TRBV28 with TRBJ1-5; D ambiguous. Germline V gives CDR1 MDHEN, CDR2 SYDVKM. This CDR3 comprises 12 residues. The ends were cut back, 3 bases at V and 7 bases at J, with 7 bases in the middle.